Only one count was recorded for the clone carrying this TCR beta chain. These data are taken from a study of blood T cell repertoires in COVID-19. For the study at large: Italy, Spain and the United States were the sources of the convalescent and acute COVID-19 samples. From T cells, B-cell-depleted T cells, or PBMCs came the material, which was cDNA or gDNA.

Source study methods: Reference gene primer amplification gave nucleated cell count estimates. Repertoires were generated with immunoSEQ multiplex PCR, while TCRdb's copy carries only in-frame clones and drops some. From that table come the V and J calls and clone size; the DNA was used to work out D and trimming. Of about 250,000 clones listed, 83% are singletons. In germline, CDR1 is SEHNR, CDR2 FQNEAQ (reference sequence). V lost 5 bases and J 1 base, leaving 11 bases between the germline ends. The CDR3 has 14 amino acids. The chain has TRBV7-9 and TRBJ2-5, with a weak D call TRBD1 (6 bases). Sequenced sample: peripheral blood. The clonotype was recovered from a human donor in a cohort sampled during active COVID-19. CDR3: CASSSRTAQETQYF. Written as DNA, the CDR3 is TGTGCCAGCAGCAGCCGGACAGCCCAAGAGACCCAGTACTTC.